This paragraph covers one T cell receptor beta chain sequence. Sequencing was performed with immunoSEQ multiplex PCR; in TCRdb, only in-frame clones are kept and a portion is missing. The sample holds about 89,000 clones, over 90% seen once. The data are from a study of T cell changes during pregnancy in multiple sclerosis. Trimming pared 4 bases from V and 4 bases from J, leaving 16 bases between. The CDR3 runs 15 residues. The V gene's germline CDR1 is SEHNR and CDR2 FQNEAQ (reference sequence). The source is a female donor with multiple sclerosis, enrolled in a pregnancy study. V gene TRBV7-9 combines with J gene TRBJ1-2; TRBD1 is a possible D gene (5 bases). The starting material was peripheral blood, obtained in the third trimester of pregnancy. CDR3 nucleotide sequence: TGTGCCAGCAGCTCCGCGGGGGGAAGCGGCTATGGCTACACCTTC. This translates into CASSSAGGSGYGYTF.